This T cell receptor beta chain was sequenced in a study of blood T cells in healthy people across ages. Using a J-beta primer mix together with a sample-barcoded 5' primer, a second PCR was run for roughly 7 to 12 cycles. Each sample provided no less than 2.5 million CDR3-containing paired-end reads. TCRdb independently ran MiXCR on the 5' RACE reads; one entry per CDR3 protein. The sample carries about 720,000 distinct CDR3 sequences, 20% to 25% recorded once. Study outcomes and limitations: Per million T cells, TCR beta diversity dropped about linearly as age rose. The study found more naive CD4+ cells and higher diversity in long-lived than aged donors.

The CDR3 is 18 amino acids. V was pared by 4 bases and J by 1 base, with 10 bases of the junction left unmatched. A remark on this clonotype: Its antigen remains unidentified.

This rearrangement joins TRBV12-3 or TRBV12-4 to TRBJ2-7; TRBD2 matches 13 bases. The clonotype comes from a man in his 70s in good health. The sequencing input was blood. CDR3 nucleotide sequence: TGTGCCAGCAGTTCCCGGACTAGCGGGGGATCCTTTTCCTACGAGCAGTACTTC. Translation gives CASSSRTSGGSFSYEQYF.